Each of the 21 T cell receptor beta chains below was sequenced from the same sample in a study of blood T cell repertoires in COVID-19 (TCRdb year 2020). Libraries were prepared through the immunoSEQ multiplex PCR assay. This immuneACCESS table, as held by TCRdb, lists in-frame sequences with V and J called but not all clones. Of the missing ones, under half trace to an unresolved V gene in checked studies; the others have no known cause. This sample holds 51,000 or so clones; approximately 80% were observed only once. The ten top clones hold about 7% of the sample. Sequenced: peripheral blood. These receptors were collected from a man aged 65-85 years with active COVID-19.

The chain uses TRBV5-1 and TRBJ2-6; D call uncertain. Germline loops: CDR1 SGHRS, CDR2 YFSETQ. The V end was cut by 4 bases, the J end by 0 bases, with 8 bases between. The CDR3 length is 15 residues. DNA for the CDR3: TGCGCCAGCAGCCCTAGGAGCTCTGGGGCCAACGTCCTGACTTTC. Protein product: CASSPRSSGANVLTF.

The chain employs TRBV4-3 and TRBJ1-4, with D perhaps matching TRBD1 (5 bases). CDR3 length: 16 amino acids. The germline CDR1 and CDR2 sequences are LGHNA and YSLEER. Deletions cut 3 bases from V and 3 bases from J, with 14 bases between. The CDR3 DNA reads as TGCGCCAGCAGCCAGGCCGCCGGGACTCCTAATGAAAAACTGTTTTTT. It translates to CASSQAAGTPNEKLFF.

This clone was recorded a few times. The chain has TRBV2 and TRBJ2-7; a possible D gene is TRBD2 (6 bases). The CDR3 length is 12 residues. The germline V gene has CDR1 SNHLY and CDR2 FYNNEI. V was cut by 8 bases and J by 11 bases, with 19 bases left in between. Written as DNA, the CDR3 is TGTGCCAGCCGGACGGGGGTGGAGAAGGAGTACTTC. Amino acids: CASRTGVEKEYF.

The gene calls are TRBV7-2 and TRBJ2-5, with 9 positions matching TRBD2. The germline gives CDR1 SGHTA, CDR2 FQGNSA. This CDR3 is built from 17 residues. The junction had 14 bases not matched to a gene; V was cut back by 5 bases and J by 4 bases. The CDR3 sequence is CASSPTSSGAWGETQYF. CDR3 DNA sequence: TGTGCCAGCAGCCCGACTTCTAGCGGGGCCTGGGGAGAGACCCAGTACTTC.

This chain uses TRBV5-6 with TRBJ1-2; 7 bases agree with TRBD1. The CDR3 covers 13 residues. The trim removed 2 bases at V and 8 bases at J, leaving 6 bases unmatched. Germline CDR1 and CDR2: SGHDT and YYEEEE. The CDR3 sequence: CASSLRDRLGYTF. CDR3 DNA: TGTGCCAGCAGCTTACGGGACAGACTAGGCTACACCTTC.

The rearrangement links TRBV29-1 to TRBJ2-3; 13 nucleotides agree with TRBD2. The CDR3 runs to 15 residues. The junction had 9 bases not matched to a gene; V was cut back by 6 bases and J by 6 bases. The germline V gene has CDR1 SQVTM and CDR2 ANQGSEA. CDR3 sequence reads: CSVAGTSGVGDTQYF. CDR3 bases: TGCAGCGTCGCCGGGACTAGCGGGGTGGGGGATACGCAGTATTTT.

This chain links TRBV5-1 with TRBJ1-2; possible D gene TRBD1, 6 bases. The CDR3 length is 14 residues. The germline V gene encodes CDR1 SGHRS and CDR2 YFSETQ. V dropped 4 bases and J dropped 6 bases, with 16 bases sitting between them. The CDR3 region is CASSPGGAGNGYTF. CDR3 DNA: TGCGCCAGCAGCCCCGGGGGGGCAGGAAATGGCTACACCTTC.

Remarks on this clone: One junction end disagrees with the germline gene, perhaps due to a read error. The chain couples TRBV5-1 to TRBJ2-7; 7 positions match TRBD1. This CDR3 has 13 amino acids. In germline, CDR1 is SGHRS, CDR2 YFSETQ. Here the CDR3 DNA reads TGCGCCAGCAGCAAGGGACAGACTTACGCGCAGTACTTC. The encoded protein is CASSKGQTYAQYF.

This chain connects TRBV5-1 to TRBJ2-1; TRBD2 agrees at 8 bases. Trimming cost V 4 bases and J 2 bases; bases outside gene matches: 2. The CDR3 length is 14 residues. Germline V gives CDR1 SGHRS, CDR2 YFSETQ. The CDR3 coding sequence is TGCGCCAGCAGCGTTAGCGGGACCTACAATGAGCAGTTCTTC. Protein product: CASSVSGTYNEQFF.

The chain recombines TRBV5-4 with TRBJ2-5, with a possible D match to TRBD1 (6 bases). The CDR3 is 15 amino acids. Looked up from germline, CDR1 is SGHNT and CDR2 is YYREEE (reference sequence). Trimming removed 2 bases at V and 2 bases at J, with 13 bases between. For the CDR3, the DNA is TGTGCCAGCAGCTTCCCAGGGGCTAGTCAAGAGACCCAGTACTTC. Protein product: CASSFPGASQETQYF.

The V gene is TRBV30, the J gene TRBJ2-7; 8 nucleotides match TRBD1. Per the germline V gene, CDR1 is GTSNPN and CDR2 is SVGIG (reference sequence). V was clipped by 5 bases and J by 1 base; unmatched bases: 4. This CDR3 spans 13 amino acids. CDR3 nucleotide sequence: TGTGCCTGGGGGCAGGGGGCGTCCTACGAGCAGTACTTC. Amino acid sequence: CAWGQGASYEQYF.

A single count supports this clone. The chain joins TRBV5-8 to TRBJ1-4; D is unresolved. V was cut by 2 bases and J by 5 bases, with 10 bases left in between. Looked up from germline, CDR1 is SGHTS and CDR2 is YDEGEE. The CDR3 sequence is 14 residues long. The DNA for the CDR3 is TGTGCCAGCAGCTTTGGCCTGGTAAATGAAAAACTGTTTTTT. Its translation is CASSFGLVNEKLFF.

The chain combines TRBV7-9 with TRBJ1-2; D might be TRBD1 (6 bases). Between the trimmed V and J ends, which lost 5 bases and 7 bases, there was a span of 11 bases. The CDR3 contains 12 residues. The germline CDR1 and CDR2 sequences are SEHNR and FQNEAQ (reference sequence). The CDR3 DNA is TGTGCCAGCAGCCCAGGGGACCGTGGCTACACCTTC. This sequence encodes CASSPGDRGYTF.

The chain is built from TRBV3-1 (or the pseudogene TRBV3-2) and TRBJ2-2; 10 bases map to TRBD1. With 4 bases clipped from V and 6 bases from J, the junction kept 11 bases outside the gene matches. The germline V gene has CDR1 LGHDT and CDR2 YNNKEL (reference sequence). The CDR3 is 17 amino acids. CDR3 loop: CASSRLRQGARAGELFF. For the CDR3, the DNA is TGTGCCAGCAGCCGACTACGACAGGGGGCGCGCGCCGGGGAGCTGTTTTTT.

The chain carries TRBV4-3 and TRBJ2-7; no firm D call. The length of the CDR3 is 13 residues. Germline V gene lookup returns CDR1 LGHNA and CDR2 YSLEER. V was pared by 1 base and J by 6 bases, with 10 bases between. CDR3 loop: CASSQVLSSEQYF. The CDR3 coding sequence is TGCGCCAGCAGCCAAGTATTAAGCTCCGAGCAGTACTTC.

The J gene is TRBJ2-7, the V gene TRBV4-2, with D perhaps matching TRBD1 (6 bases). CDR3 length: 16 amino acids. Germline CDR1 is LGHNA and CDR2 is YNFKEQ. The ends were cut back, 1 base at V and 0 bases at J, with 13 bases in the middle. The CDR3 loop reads CASSQGQVGSSYEQYF. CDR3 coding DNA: TGTGCCAGCAGCCAAGGACAGGTGGGCTCCTCCTACGAGCAGTACTTC.

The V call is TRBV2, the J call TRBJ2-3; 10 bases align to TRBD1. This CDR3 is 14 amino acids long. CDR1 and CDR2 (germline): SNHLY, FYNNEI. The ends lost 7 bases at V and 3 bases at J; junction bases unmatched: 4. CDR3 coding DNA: TGTGCCAGCACTAGACAGGGGGCAACAGATACGCAGTATTTT. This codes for CASTRQGATDTQYF.

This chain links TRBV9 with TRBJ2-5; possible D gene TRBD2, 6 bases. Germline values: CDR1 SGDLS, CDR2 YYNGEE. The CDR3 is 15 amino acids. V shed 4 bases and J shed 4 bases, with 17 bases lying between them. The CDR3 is CASSPRRVGGETQYF. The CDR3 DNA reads TGTGCCAGCAGCCCCCGTCGAGTGGGAGGAGAGACCCAGTACTTC.

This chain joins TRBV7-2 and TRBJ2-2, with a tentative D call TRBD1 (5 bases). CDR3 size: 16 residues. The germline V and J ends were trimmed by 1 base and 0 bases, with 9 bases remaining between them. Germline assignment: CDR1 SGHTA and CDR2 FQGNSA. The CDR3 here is CASSLGTGANTGELFF. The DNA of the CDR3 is TGTGCCAGCAGCTTAGGTACAGGTGCGAACACCGGGGAGCTGTTTTTT.

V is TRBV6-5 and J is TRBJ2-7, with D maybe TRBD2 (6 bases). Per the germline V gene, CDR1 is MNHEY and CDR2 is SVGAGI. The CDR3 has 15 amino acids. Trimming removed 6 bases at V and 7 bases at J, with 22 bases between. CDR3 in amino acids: CASSLDRAPGGEQYF. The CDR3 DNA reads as TGTGCCAGCAGCCTGGACCGGGCCCCCGGGGGAGAGCAGTACTTC.

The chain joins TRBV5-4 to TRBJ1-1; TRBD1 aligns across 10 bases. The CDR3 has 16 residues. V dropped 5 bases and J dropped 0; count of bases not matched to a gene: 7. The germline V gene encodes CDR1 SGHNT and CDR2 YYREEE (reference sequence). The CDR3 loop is CASSPDRGLLNTEAFF. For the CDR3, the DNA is TGTGCCAGCAGTCCCGACAGGGGGCTCCTGAACACTGAAGCTTTCTTT.